A selection of T cell receptor beta chains follows, all from one sample in a study of cytomegalovirus exposure and HLA in healthy donors. Only in-frame clones appear in the TCRdb table, and some are missing; sequencing was by immunoSEQ multiplex PCR. Of some 180,000 clones listed, approximately 80% are singletons. The sequencing sample was made of PBMCs. Source of these receptors: a girl under 18 in good health and CMV-seropositive. Both conserved end residues are part of each CDR3. Each record gives: D gene, J gene, V gene, clone size, CDR3 protein, CDR3 DNA. D genes are given only for firm matches. For some rows the clone size is stated as once, few or many, or as a class when expanded; others skip it.

>-|TRBJ2-1|TRBV5-1|few
CASSLDTGTSYNEQFF
TGCGCCAGCAGCTTGGACACGGGAACCTCCTACAATGAGCAGTTCTTC
>TRBD2|TRBJ2-7|TRBV4-3|-
CASSQGDRTSGKYEQYF
TGCGCCAGCAGCCAAGGCGACAGGACTAGCGGGAAGTACGAGCAGTACTTC
>-|TRBJ2-3|TRBV25-1|-
CASSDSRAQKTDTQYF
TGTGCCAGCAGTGACTCCAGGGCCCAAAAGACAGATACGCAGTATTTT
>TRBD2|TRBJ2-3|TRBV19|-
CASSSNLLAYTDTQYF
TGTGCCAGTTCCTCCAACCTACTAGCGTACACAGATACGCAGTATTTT
>TRBD1|TRBJ1-2|TRBV9|-
CASGTGGFNYGYTF
TGTGCCAGCGGCACAGGGGGATTTAACTATGGCTACACCTTC
>TRBD1|TRBJ2-5|TRBV11-1|-
CASSPRQGETQYF
TGTGCCAGCAGCCCAAGACAGGGGGAGACCCAGTACTTC
>-|TRBJ2-7|TRBV11-2|once
CASSLLGDYSSYEQYF
TGTGCCAGCAGCTTGCTGGGAGACTATTCCTCCTACGAGCAGTACTTC
>-|TRBJ2-3|TRBV14|once
CASSQGTGTLSGTDTQYF
TGTGCCAGCAGCCAAGGGACGGGGACACTGTCCGGCACAGATACGCAGTATTTT
>TRBD2|TRBJ2-3|TRBV5-6|once
CATTSGSTDTQYF
TGTGCCACCACTAGCGGGAGCACAGATACGCAGTATTTT
>TRBD1|TRBJ1-1|TRBV2|-
CASTERGQGAGNTEAFF
TGTGCCAGCACCGAGAGGGGCCAGGGGGCCGGGAACACTGAAGCTTTCTTT
>TRBD2|TRBJ2-5|TRBV5-4|-
CASSSAEKAGAETQYF
TGTGCCAGCAGCTCGGCAGAAAAAGCGGGAGCAGAGACCCAGTACTTC
>TRBD1|TRBJ1-4|TRBV5-1|-
CATRQGATNEKLFF
TGCGCCACCCGACAGGGAGCAACTAATGAAAAACTGTTTTTT
>TRBD1|TRBJ2-6|TRBV2|-
CASSPGTGGGLAGANVLTF
TGTGCCAGCAGTCCCGGGACAGGGGGCGGTTTGGCTGGGGCCAACGTCCTGACTTTC
>TRBD2|TRBJ2-1|TRBV5-1|-
CASSSRFGGRALLYNEQFF
TGCGCCAGCAGCTCGAGGTTCGGCGGGAGGGCCTTGCTCTACAATGAGCAGTTCTTC
>-|TRBJ2-2|TRBV5-1|once
CASRFRTLNTGELFF
TGCGCCAGCAGGTTCCGGACACTGAACACCGGGGAGCTGTTTTTT
>TRBD1|TRBJ1-2|TRBV25-1|once
CASSVTRQGAEYGYTF
TGTGCCAGCAGTGTAACCAGACAGGGGGCCGAATATGGCTACACCTTC